This T cell receptor (beta chain) was recorded in a study of chemoradiotherapy in HPV16-positive cancers. Study findings and constraints: Candidate HPV-specific clones and E7-related TCR motifs grew in tumor during treatment. Only two HPV16-positive patients supplied the functional HPV-specificity definition.

A remark on this clone: Its antigen remains unknown.

The trim removed 7 bases at V and 3 bases at J, leaving 3 bases unmatched. The CDR3 is made up of 12 amino acids. The germline V gene encodes CDR1 MNHNS and CDR2 SASEGT. Sequenced by immunoSEQ multiplex PCR; TCRdb stores in-frame clones only, minus some. This sample yields over 5,000 clones, of which 55% to 85% are seen a single time; roughly 10% belongs to the top ten. This chain uses TRBV6-1 with TRBJ2-7, with 7 positions matching TRBD1. The clonotype comes from a human donor with HPV-associated anogenital cancer. This specimen was tumor tissue, taken from a patient who underwent chemoradiotherapy. The CDR3 DNA reads as TGTGCCAGCAATGGGGACAGCTACGAGCAGTACTTC. It translates to CASNGDSYEQYF.